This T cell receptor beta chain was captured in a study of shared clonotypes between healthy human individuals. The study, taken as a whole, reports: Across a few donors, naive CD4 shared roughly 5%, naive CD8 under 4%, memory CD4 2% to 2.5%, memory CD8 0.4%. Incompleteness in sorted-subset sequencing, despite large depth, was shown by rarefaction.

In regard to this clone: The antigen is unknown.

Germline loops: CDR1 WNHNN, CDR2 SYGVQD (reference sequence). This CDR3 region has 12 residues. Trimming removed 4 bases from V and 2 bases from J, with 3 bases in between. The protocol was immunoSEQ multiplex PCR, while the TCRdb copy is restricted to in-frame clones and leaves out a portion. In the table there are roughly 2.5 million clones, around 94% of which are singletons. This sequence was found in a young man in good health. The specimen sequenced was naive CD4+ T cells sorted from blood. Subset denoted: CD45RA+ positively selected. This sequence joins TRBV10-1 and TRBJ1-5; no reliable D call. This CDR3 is CASSVGNQPQHF. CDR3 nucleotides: TGCGCCAGCAGTGTAGGCAATCAGCCCCAGCATTTT.